The rows below give T cell receptor beta chains drawn from one sample of a study of early T cells in non-severe SARS-CoV-2 infection. TCRdb re-derived calls from the 5' RACE reads in MiXCR, one entry per CDR3 protein. The table includes around 50,000 distinct CDR3 sequences, around 13% detected once. The material sequenced was whole blood. All receptors derive from an adult who was a healthcare worker with PCR-confirmed SARS-CoV-2 infection or an uninfected control (not recorded which). Both conserved end residues are part of each CDR3. The D gene is left open where the match is weak. The listing skips clone size in some rows; elsewhere it reads once, few, many or a size class.

D,V,J,size,CDR3,DNA
NA,TRBV11-3,TRBJ2-3,few,CASSLDGTPLQDTQYF,TGTGCCAGCAGCTTAGACGGGACTCCCCTCCAAGATACGCAGTATTTT
NA,TRBV30,TRBJ2-1,few,CAWSHRVGHEQFF,TGTGCCTGGAGTCACCGGGTTGGACATGAGCAGTTCTTC
TRBD1,TRBV12-3/TRBV12-4,TRBJ1-5,NA,CASSLLWDRPMPQHF,TGTGCCAGCAGTTTGCTTTGGGACAGGCCCATGCCCCAGCATTTT
NA,TRBV6-1,TRBJ2-7,few,CASSEKGFWGEQYF,TGTGCCAGCAGTGAAAAAGGGTTCTGGGGCGAGCAGTACTTC
NA,TRBV5-1,TRBJ1-3,many,CASSWDDSGNTIYF,TGCGCCAGCAGCTGGGACGACTCTGGAAACACCATATATTTT
NA,TRBV11-2,TRBJ1-3,many,CASSLASGNTIYF,TGTGCCAGCAGCTTAGCCTCCGGAAACACCATATATTTT
NA,TRBV7-2,TRBJ2-1,NA,CASSLVPTRREQFF,TGTGCCAGCAGCTTAGTTCCGACCCGCCGTGAGCAGTTCTTC
TRBD1,TRBV6-1,TRBJ1-5,NA,CASRRGQGENQPQHF,TGTGCCAGCAGAAGAGGACAGGGCGAGAATCAGCCCCAGCATTTT
NA,TRBV7-9,TRBJ1-4,NA,CASSPVSQKLFF,TGTGCCAGCAGCCCCGTCAGCCAAAAACTGTTTTTT
NA,TRBV5-1,TRBJ1-2,many,CASSLETGTAGYTF,TGCGCCAGCAGCTTGGAGACGGGAACGGCTGGCTACACCTTC
NA,TRBV9,TRBJ2-3,many,CASSPGLLPSTDTQYF,TGTGCCAGCAGCCCGGGACTCCTACCTAGCACAGATACGCAGTATTTT
NA,TRBV13,TRBJ2-7,many,CASSLVVNSSYEQYF,TGTGCCAGCAGCTTAGTAGTAAATAGCTCCTACGAGCAGTACTTC
NA,TRBV12-3/TRBV12-4,TRBJ2-1,many,CASKRGDNEQFF,TGTGCCAGCAAGAGGGGGGACAATGAGCAGTTCTTC
TRBD1,TRBV11-3,TRBJ2-7,NA,CASSETTGYEQYF,TGTGCCAGCAGCGAAACGACAGGGTACGAGCAGTACTTC